The T cell receptor (beta chain) under discussion was sequenced for a study of cytomegalovirus exposure and HLA in healthy donors. Regarding the study as a whole: A few CMV-associated chains were confirmed in vitro to be specific for CMV antigens.

13 Jbeta primers and 60 Vbeta primers were used for the PCR. TCRdb's table, derived via immunoSEQ multiplex PCR, lists solely in-frame clones and lacks some. The data contain roughly 120,000 clones, 74% of them seen just once; the ten biggest clones take up less than 5%. Germline-derived CDR1 and CDR2 are LNHNV and YYDKDF (reference sequence). The CDR3 sequence is 15 residues long. Trimming at V came to 4 bases and at J to 7 bases, leaving 13 bases not matched to a gene. Note on this clone: Its antigen is unidentified.

Specimen: PBMCs. The J gene is TRBJ2-7, the V gene TRBV15, with TRBD2 matching over 7 bases. The receptor was derived from a woman in her forties or fifties in good health and CMV-seropositive. CDR3 nucleotide sequence: TGTGCCACCAGCATTTTTACTAGCGACCGACCGGAGCAGTACTTC. It translates to CATSIFTSDRPEQYF.